This T cell receptor beta chain was obtained from a study of blood T cells in healthy people across ages. Peripheral blood from each donor was collected in a volume of roughly 9.8 milliliters. V trimming: 1 base; J trimming: 11 bases; junction bases outside the gene matches: 5. The V gene's germline CDR1 is SNHLY and CDR2 FYNNEI. The CDR3 consists of 14 residues. It was with a sample-barcoded 5' primer and a J-beta primer mix that a second PCR of roughly 7 to 12 cycles was run. TCRdb re-analysed the 5' RACE reads in MiXCR, keeping a single row per CDR3 protein. The sample has some 1.1 million distinct CDR3 sequences; more than 30% are singletons.

This sequence originates from a man aged 18-30 years in good health. This sequence joins TRBV2 and TRBJ1-2, with TRBD1 matching over 12 bases. Material for sequencing was blood. The CDR3 loop reads CASSEVGTGGRYTF. In DNA, the CDR3 is TGTGCCAGCAGTGAAGTCGGGACAGGGGGCCGATACACCTTC.